This T cell receptor beta chain was profiled in a study of blood T cell repertoires in COVID-19. The CDR3 length is 16 residues. Germline loops: CDR1 MRHNA, CDR2 SNTAGT. V trimming: 0 bases; J trimming: 2 bases; junction bases outside the gene matches: 5. Using immunoSEQ multiplex PCR, the repertoire was profiled, and TCRdb retains in-frame clones only, with some absent. The sample yields roughly 75,000 clones, 86% seen once. The V call is TRBV6-4, the J call TRBJ2-5; 8 bases align to TRBD2. Specimen: peripheral blood. The clonotype comes from a man at least 80 years old with COVID-19, enrolled during active disease. CDR3 bases: TGTGCCAGCAGTGACTCGGCGGGGGGAGGGCAAGAGACCCAGTACTTC. Residues: CASSDSAGGGQETQYF.